Shown below are 10 T cell receptor beta chains from a single sample sequenced in a study of CD8 T cells in ankylosing spondylitis. A single record per CDR3 protein comes from TCRdb applying MiXCR to the 5' RACE reads. The data show under 300,000 distinct CDR3 sequences, about 10% seen once. Sequences were obtained from blood, either unsorted or a sorted T cell fraction (not recorded which). The receptors were gathered from a male donor with ankylosing spondylitis or in good health (not recorded which).

The chain joins TRBV7-2 to TRBJ1-2; tentatively, D is TRBD1 (6 bases). The CDR3 has 14 amino acids. V was trimmed by 2 bases and J by 5 bases, leaving 12 bases between them. From germline, CDR1 is SGHTA and CDR2 FQGNSA. CDR3 in amino acids: CASSLWGPGYGYTF. CDR3 coding DNA: TGTGCCAGCAGCTTATGGGGGCCCGGGTATGGCTACACCTTC.

This clonotype appeared once. The V call is TRBV20-1, the J call TRBJ1-1; a weak D match, TRBD1 (6 bases). Trimming left V 6 bases short and J 1 base short, with 15 bases between. The CDR3 loop spans 14 amino acids. Per germline, CDR1 DFQATT and CDR2 SNEGSKA (reference sequence). CDR3 sequence: CSARMAQGNTEAFF. As DNA, the CDR3 is TGCAGTGCACGTATGGCACAGGGGAACACTGAAGCTTTCTTT.

This clonotype was seen many times. V usage is TRBV4-1 and J usage is TRBJ2-7, with 9 nucleotides matching TRBD2. Losses at the gene ends were 0 bases for V and 3 bases for J; bases not matched to a gene: 15. The CDR3 is 19 amino acids. Germline lookup yields CDR1 MGHRA and CDR2 YSYEKL. CDR3 in amino acids: CASSQDNGVLAGISYEQYF. DNA for the CDR3: TGCGCCAGCAGCCAAGATAATGGGGTTCTAGCGGGGATCAGCTACGAGCAGTACTTC.

This clonotype was seen a handful of times. The V and J genes are TRBV7-2 and TRBJ2-3; TRBD2 might be the D (6 bases). This CDR3 comprises 15 residues. V lost 5 bases to trimming and J lost 1 base, with 13 bases between them. Germline assignment: CDR1 SGHTA and CDR2 FQGNSA. The CDR3 nucleotides are TGTGCCAGCAGCCGACATAGCGGCCGCACAGATACGCAGTATTTT. Protein: CASSRHSGRTDTQYF.

The rearrangement joins TRBV5-5 to TRBJ2-5; 7 bases match TRBD2. The germline V gene encodes CDR1 SGHKS and CDR2 YYEKEE (reference sequence). Trimming cost V 7 bases and J 5 bases; bases outside gene matches: 11. CDR3 length equals 14 residues. This CDR3 is CASLGRGSGETQYF. CDR3 DNA: TGTGCCAGCCTCGGGCGGGGGTCGGGGGAGACCCAGTACTTC.

This clonotype was counted between two and nine times. The chain recombines TRBV5-5 with TRBJ1-2; D is unresolved. The V end was cut by 1 base, the J end by 0 bases, with 10 bases between. Germline CDR1 and CDR2: SGHKS and YYEKEE (reference sequence). The length of the CDR3 is 15 residues. CDR3 loop: CASSLLEGANYGYTF. CDR3 in DNA: TGTGCCAGCAGCTTGCTGGAGGGAGCTAACTATGGCTACACCTTC.

The V call is TRBV10-1, the J call TRBJ2-7; TRBD1 or TRBD2 may be the D gene (5 bases each). The germline V and J ends were trimmed by 9 bases and 3 bases, with 18 bases remaining between them. This CDR3 region has 14 residues. From germline, CDR1 is WNHNN and CDR2 SYGVQD (reference sequence). CDR3 region: CARSPSGQNYEQYF. The CDR3 DNA sequence: TGCGCCAGGTCCCCCTCGGGGCAGAACTACGAGCAGTACTTC.

This clonotype has at least ten counts. V is TRBV20-1 and J is TRBJ2-2; D may be TRBD1 (5 bases). From germline, CDR1 is DFQATT and CDR2 SNEGSKA (reference sequence). V dropped 6 bases and J dropped 0 bases, with 17 bases sitting between them. The CDR3 is 16 amino acids. CDR3 DNA sequence: TGCAGTGCCCAAGGCGGACATCTCGCGAACACCGGGGAGCTGTTTTTT. It is translated as CSAQGGHLANTGELFF.

Ten or more counts support this clonotype. The chain uses TRBV7-9 and TRBJ2-1; D uncertain. The CDR3 is 15 amino acids. Between the trimmed V and J ends, which lost 1 base and 0 bases, there was a span of 7 bases. Germline V gene sequence: CDR1 SEHNR, CDR2 FQNEAQ (reference sequence). The CDR3 DNA reads as TGTGCCAGCAGCTTAGGGGGTTACTCCTACAATGAGCAGTTCTTC. This gives the protein CASSLGGYSYNEQFF.

This clonotype was counted between two and nine times. The chain employs TRBV7-6 and TRBJ1-1; D is unresolved. Looked up from germline, CDR1 is SGHVS and CDR2 is FNYEAQ. The V end lost 5 bases, the J end lost 3 bases, and 19 bases lay between the germline ends. This CDR3 spans 16 amino acids. CDR3 nucleotide sequence: TGTGCCAGCAGCGGGAGAGGTGGGTCTAGGGACACTGAAGCTTTCTTT. This sequence encodes CASSGRGGSRDTEAFF.